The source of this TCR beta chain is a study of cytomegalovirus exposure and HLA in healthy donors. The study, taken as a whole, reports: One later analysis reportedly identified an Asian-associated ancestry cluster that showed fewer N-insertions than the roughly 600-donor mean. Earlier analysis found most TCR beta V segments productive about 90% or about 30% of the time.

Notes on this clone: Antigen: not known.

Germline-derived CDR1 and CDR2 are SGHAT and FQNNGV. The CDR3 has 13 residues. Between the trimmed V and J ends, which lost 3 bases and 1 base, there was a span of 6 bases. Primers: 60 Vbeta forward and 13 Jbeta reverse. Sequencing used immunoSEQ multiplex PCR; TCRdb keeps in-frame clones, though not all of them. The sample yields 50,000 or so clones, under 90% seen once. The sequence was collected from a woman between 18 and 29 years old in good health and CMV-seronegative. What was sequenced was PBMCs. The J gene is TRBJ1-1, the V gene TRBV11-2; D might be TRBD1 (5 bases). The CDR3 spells CASSFGGNTEAFF. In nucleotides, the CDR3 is TGTGCCAGCAGCTTCGGGGGGAACACTGAAGCTTTCTTT.